This T cell receptor (beta chain) was identified during a study of T cells in Graves' hyperthyroidism and ophthalmopathy. CDR1 and CDR2 from the germline V gene are SGHVS and FNYEAQ. This CDR3 has 13 amino acids. The V and J ends lost 0 bases and 5 bases respectively, with 8 bases between them. RNA transcripts served as the template for amplifying TCR beta CDR3 regions. Using the HTBI primer set, a first-round RT-PCR was run on the TCR CDR3. MiXCR, applied by TCRdb to the multiplex PCR reads, yields one record per CDR3 protein. The data hold hundreds of thousands of distinct CDR3 sequences, with less than 25% observed a single time. This clonotype showed up many times. Source material for PBMCs was about 10 ml fresh peripheral blood.

This sequence originates from a man aged 30-40 years with Graves' ophthalmopathy. J is TRBJ2-7 and V is TRBV7-6, with D unresolved. The specimen was blood. The CDR3 nucleotides read TGTGCCAGCAGCTTAGCGCTGCGAGACGAGCAGTACTTC. Translation: CASSLALRDEQYF.